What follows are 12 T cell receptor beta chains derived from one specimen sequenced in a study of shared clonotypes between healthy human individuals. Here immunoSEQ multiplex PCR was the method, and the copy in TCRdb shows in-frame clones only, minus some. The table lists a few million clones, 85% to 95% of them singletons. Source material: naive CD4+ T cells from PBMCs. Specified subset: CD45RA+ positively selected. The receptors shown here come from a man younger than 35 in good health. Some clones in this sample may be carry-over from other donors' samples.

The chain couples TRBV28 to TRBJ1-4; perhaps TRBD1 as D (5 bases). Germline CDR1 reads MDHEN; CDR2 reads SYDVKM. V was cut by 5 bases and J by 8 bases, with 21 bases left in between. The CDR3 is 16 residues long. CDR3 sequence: CASSRSGTVPGEKLFF. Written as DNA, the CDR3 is TGTGCCAGCAGTCGATCCGGGACTGTCCCTGGGGAAAAACTGTTTTTT.

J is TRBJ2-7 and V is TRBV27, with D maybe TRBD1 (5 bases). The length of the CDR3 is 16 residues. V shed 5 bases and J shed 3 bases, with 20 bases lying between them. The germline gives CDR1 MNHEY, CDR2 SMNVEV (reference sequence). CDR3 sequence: CASSPRVLRGGYEQYF. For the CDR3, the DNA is TGTGCCAGCAGTCCCAGGGTTCTTCGCGGCGGCTACGAGCAGTACTTC.

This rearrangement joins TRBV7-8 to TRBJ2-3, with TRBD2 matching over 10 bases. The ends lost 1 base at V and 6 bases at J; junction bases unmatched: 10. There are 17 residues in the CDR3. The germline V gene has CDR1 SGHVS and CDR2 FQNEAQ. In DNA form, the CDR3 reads TGTGCCAGCAGCTTAGTGGTAGCGGGAGGTAGGCGGGATACGCAGTATTTT. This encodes CASSLVVAGGRRDTQYF. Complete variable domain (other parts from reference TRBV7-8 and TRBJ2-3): GAGVSQSPRYKVAKRGQDVALRCDPISGHVSLFWYQQALGQGPEFLTYFQNEAQLDKSGLPSDRFFAERPEGSVSTLKIQRTQQEDSAVYLCASSLVVAGGRRDTQYFGPGTRLTVL.

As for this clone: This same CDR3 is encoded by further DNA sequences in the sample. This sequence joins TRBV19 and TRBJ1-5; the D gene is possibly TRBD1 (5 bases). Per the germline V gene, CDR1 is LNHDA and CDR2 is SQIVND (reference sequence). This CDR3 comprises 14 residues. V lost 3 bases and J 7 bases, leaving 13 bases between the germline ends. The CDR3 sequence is CASSITGEGQPQHF. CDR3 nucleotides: TGTGCCAGTAGTATTACAGGTGAAGGCCAGCCCCAGCATTTT.

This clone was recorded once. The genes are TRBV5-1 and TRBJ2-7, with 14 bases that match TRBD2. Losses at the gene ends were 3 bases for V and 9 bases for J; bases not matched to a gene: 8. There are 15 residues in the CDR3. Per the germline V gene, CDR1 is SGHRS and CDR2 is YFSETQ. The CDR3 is CASSWGTSGSRAQYF. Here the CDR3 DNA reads TGCGCCAGCAGCTGGGGGACTAGCGGGAGTCGGGCGCAGTACTTC. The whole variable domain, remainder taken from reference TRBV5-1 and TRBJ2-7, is KAGVTQTPRYLIKTRGQQVTLSCSPISGHRSVSWYQQTPGQGLQFLFEYFSETQRNKGNFPGRFSGRQFSNSRSEMNVSTLELGDSALYLCASSWGTSGSRAQYFGPGTRLTVT.

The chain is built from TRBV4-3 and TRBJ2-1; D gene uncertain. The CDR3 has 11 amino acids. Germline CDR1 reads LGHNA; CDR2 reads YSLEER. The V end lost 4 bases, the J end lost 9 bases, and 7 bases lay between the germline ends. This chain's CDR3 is CASSRPGEQFF. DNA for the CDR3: TGCGCCAGCAGCCGGCCCGGTGAGCAGTTCTTC.

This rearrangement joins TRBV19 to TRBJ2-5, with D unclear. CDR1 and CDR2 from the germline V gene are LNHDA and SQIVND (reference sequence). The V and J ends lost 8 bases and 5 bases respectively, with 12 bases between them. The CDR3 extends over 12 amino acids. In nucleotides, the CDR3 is TGTGCCAGTGCCGGTCCTACGGAGACCCAGTACTTC. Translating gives CASAGPTETQYF.

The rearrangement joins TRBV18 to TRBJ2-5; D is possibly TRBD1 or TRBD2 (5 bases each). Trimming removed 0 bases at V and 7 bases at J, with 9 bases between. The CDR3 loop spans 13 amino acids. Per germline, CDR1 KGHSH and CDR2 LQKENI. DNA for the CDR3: TGTGCCAGCTCACCACCGGGGGAGTGGACCCAGTACTTC. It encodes CASSPPGEWTQYF.

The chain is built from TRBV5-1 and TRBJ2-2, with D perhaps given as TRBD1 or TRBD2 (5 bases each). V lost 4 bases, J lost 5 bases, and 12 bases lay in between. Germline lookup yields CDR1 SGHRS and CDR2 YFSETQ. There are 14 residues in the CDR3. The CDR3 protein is CASSQGRPTGELFF. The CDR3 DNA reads TGCGCCAGCAGCCAGGGACGACCGACCGGGGAGCTGTTTTTT.

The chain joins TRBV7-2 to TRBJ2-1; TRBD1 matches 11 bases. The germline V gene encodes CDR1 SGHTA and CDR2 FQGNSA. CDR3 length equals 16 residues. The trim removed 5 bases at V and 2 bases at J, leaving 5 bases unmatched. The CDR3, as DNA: TGTGCCAGCAGCCGAACGGGACAGGGGGCCTACAATGAGCAGTTCTTC. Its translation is CASSRTGQGAYNEQFF.

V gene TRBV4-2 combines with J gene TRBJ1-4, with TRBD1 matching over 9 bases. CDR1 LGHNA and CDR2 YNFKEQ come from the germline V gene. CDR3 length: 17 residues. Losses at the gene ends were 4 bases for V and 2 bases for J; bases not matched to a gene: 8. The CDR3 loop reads CASSRLLQGATNEKLFF. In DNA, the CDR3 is TGTGCCAGCAGCCGCCTATTACAGGGGGCGACTAATGAAAAACTGTTTTTT.

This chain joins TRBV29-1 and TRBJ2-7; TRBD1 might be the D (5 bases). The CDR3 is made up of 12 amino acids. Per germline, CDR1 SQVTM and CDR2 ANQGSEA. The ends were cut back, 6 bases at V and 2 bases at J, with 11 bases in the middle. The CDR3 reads CSVSRVPYEQYF. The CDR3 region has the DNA TGCAGCGTCAGCAGGGTCCCCTACGAGCAGTACTTC.